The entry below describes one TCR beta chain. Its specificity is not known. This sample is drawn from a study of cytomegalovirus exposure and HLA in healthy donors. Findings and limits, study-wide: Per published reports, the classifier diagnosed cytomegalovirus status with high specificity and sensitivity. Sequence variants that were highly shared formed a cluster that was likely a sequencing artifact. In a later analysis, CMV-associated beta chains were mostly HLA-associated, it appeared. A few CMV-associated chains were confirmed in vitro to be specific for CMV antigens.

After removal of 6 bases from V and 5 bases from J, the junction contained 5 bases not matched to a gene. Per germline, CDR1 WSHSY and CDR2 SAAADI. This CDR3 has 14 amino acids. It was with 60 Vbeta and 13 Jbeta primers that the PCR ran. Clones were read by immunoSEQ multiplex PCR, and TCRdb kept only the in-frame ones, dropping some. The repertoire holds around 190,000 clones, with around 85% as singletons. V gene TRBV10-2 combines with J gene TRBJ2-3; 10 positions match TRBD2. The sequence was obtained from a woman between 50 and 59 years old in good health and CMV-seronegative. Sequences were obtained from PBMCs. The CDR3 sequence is CASRNGLAVDTQYF. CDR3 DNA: TGCGCCAGCAGAAACGGACTAGCGGTAGATACGCAGTATTTT.